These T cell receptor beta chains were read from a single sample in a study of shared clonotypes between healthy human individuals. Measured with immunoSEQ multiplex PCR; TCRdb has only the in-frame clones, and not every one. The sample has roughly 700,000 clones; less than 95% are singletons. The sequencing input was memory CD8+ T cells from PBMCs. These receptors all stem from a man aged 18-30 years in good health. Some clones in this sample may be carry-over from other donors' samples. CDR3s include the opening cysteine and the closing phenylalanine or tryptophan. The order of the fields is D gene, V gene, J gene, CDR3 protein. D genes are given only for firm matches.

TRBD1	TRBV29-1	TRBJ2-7	CSGGQGRKYEQYF
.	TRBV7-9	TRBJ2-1	CASSRSSYEQFF
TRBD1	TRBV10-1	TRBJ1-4	CASSESVASGGAGDWANEKLFF
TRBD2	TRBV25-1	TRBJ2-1	CATLAGYNEQFF
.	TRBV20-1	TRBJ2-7	CSARSGGEQYF
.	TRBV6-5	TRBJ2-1	CASENPYNEQFF
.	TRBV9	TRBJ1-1	CASSVDTKSGASFF
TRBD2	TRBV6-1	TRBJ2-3	CASSEASGGRTDTQYF
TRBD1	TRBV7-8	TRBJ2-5	CASSSPRTGGPETQYF
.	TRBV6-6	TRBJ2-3	CASGPRRYF
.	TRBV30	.	CAWMATANEQYF
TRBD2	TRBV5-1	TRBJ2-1	CASSLLGGLAGPSSYNEQFF
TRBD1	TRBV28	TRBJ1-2	CASSPGTGNGYTF
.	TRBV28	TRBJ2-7	CASRVGQLKGYEQYF
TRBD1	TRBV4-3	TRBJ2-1	CASSLGTGQYNEQFF
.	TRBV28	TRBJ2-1	CASSWQGYNEQFF
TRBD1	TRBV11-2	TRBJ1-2	CASSVLGQGGYTF
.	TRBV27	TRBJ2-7	CASSLTGMAHEQYF
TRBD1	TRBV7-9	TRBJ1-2	CASSWDRDDYGYTF
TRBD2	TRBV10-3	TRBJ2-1	CAISDWGLAGVKEQFF
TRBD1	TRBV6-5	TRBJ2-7	CASSYGTGSIEQYF
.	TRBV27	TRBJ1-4	CASSPNWQVDNEKLFF
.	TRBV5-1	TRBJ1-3	CASSLSVSSGNTIYF
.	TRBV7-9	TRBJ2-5	CASSHPYRDQETQYF
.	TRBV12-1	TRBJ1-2	CASTKGQSDRGPEGDGYTF
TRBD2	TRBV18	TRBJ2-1	CASSSVASGSEYNEQFF
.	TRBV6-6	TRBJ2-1	CASSHPTGNEQFF
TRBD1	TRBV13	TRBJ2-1	CASSFNRGNEQFF